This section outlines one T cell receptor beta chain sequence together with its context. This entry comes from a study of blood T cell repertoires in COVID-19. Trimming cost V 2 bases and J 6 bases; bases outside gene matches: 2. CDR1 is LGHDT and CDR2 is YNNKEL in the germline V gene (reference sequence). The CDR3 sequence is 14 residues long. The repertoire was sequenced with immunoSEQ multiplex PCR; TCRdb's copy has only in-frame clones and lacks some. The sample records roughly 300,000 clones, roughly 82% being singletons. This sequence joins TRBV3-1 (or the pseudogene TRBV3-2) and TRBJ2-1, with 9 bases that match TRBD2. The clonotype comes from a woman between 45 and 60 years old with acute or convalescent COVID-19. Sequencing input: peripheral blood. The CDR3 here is CASSQLAGSNEQFF. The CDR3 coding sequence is TGTGCCAGCAGCCAACTAGCGGGGAGCAATGAGCAGTTCTTC.